This entry is about one TCR beta chain. Different DNA sequences within this sample yield the same CDR3. The entry originates in a study of shared clonotypes between healthy human individuals. TCRdb's copy holds only in-frame clones and misses some; the assay was immunoSEQ multiplex PCR. The sample lists some 1 million clones; roughly 75% were seen once. Germline loops: CDR1 SEHNR, CDR2 FQNEAQ (reference sequence). This CDR3 is built from 14 residues. V was pared by 1 base and J by 3 bases, with 0 bases of the junction left unmatched. This TCR derives from a man between 18 and 29 years old in good health. Sequencing was performed on memory CD4+ T cells sorted from blood. Subset: CD45RA-negative fraction. This sequence joins TRBV7-9 and TRBJ2-1; the match to TRBD2 covers 7 bases. This CDR3 is CASSLGGSYNEQFF. In nucleotides, the CDR3 is TGTGCCAGCAGCTTAGGCGGGAGCTACAATGAGCAGTTCTTC.